Presented here are 26 T cell receptor beta chains from one specimen sequenced in a study of T cells in Graves' hyperthyroidism and ophthalmopathy. RNA transcripts were the template for amplifying TCR beta CDR3 regions. Carried out on the TCR CDR3, a first-round RT-PCR used the HTBI primer set. TCRdb fed the multiplex PCR reads into MiXCR, producing one record per CDR3 protein. Of approximately 400,000 distinct CDR3 sequences listed, less than 20% are singletons. The sequencing input was blood. The source of these receptors is a young man with Graves' ophthalmopathy.

This clonotype was seen many times. V is TRBV6-2 or TRBV6-3 and J is TRBJ1-5, with D unclear. The CDR3 is 15 residues long. The germline V and J ends were trimmed by 5 bases and 4 bases, with 15 bases remaining between them. Germline V gives CDR1 MNHEY, CDR2 SVGEGT. The chain's CDR3 is CASSPSPGRNQPQHF. CDR3 sequence (DNA): TGTGCCAGCAGTCCCTCACCCGGACGGAATCAGCCCCAGCATTTT.

This clonotype showed up many times. The rearrangement links TRBV5-8 to TRBJ1-1; D is unclear. This CDR3 is built from 14 residues. With 1 base removed from V and 1 base from J, the gap between germline ends came to 8 bases. Germline CDR1 reads SGHTS; CDR2 reads YDEGEE. The CDR3 DNA follows: TGTGCCAGCAGCTTGAGCTCGGCGAACACTGAAGCTTTCTTT. Its protein is CASSLSSANTEAFF. Combining the CDR3 with reference TRBV5-8 and TRBJ1-1 gives the whole variable domain EAGVTQSPTHLIKTRGQQATLRCSPISGHTSVYWYQQALGLGLQFLLWYDEGEERNRGNFPPRFSGRQFPNYSSELNVNALELEDSALYLCASSLSSANTEAFFGQGTRLTVV.

At least ten counts were recorded for this clonotype. This chain links TRBV20-1 with TRBJ2-2, with no clear D. CDR1 and CDR2 from the germline V gene are DFQATT and SNEGSKA (reference sequence). The CDR3 covers 12 residues. V lost 3 bases and J 13 bases, leaving 15 bases between the germline ends. The CDR3 is CSASHFGVGLFF. The CDR3 DNA reads as TGCAGTGCTAGCCATTTCGGAGTCGGGCTGTTTTTT.

Many counts were recorded for this clonotype. J is TRBJ2-3 and V is TRBV20-1; 7 bases are shared with TRBD2. Germline CDR1 reads DFQATT; CDR2 reads SNEGSKA (reference sequence). The CDR3 sequence is 11 residues long. The CDR3 nucleotides are TGCAGCCCACCGGGGGGAGATACGCAGTATTTT. It translates to CSPPGGDTQYF.

A few counts support this clonotype. The chain recombines TRBV5-6 with TRBJ2-1; 11 bases match TRBD1. The length of the CDR3 is 17 residues. J lost 7 bases, V lost 6 bases, and 15 bases had no gene match. Per germline, CDR1 SGHDT and CDR2 YYEEEE. The CDR3 reads CASTLTSGTGGGNEQFF. CDR3 coding DNA: TGTGCCAGCACCCTCACATCCGGGACAGGGGGGGGAAATGAGCAGTTCTTC.

This clonotype was observed once. CDR3 region: CASSETGTSGGDVWRETQYF. The DNA of the CDR3 is TGTGCCAGCAGCGAAACCGGGACTAGCGGGGGGGACGTATGGAGGGAGACCCAGTACTTC. The rearrangement links TRBV7-3 to TRBJ2-5, with TRBD2 matching over 16 bases. J lost 5 bases, V lost 5 bases, and 17 bases had no gene match. There are 20 residues in the CDR3. Germline assignment: CDR1 SGHTA and CDR2 FQGTGA.

The J gene is TRBJ2-1, the V gene TRBV9, with D perhaps matching TRBD2 (6 bases). Trimming shortened V by 0 bases and J by 4 bases, and 17 bases separated the two germline ends. The CDR3 has 17 amino acids. Germline V CDR1 and CDR2: SGDLS, YYNGEE. As DNA, the CDR3 is TGTGCCAGCAGCGTAGGGGCCGGTGGGACTCAGTACAATGAGCAGTTCTTC. This codes for CASSVGAGGTQYNEQFF.

This clonotype was counted only a few times. The chain employs TRBV10-3 and TRBJ2-1; 13 bases agree with TRBD2. Germline CDR1 is ENHRY and CDR2 is SYGVKD. The V and J ends lost 6 bases and 0 bases, in that order; junction bases with no gene match: 5. The CDR3 sequence is 17 residues long. CDR3 DNA: TGTGCCATCAGGGGGACTAGCGGGGAGGGCTCCTACAATGAGCAGTTCTTC. Translating it yields CAIRGTSGEGSYNEQFF.

This clonotype was seen a handful of times. V and J are TRBV6-1 and TRBJ1-1; TRBD1 might be the D (6 bases). Germline V gene lookup returns CDR1 MNHNS and CDR2 SASEGT. There are 13 residues in the CDR3. V lost 8 bases and J lost 5, with 15 bases in between. CDR3 sequence reads: CASRQGGKTEAFF. CDR3 in DNA: TGTGCCAGCCGACAAGGGGGGAAAACTGAAGCTTTCTTT.

This clonotype came up a few times. The rearrangement uses TRBV20-1 and TRBJ2-7, with D perhaps matching TRBD2 (5 bases). Germline CDR1 reads DFQATT; CDR2 reads SNEGSKA (reference sequence). The ends were cut back, 0 bases at V and 6 bases at J, with 9 bases in the middle. CDR3 length: 12 amino acids. This CDR3 is CSARDRGSEQYF. As DNA, the CDR3 is TGCAGTGCTAGAGACCGGGGAAGCGAGCAGTACTTC.

The table lists this clonotype with many counts. V is TRBV20-1 and J is TRBJ1-3; D unclear. In germline, CDR1 is DFQATT, CDR2 SNEGSKA (reference sequence). V lost 0 bases and J 6 bases, leaving 15 bases between the germline ends. This CDR3 is built from 15 residues. The CDR3 protein is CSARDDRERKNTIYF. In DNA form, the CDR3 reads TGCAGTGCTAGAGATGATCGGGAGAGAAAAAACACCATATATTTT.

Note on this clonotype: This may stem from a read error, because a much larger clone lies one nucleotide away. The chain is built from TRBV11-2 and TRBJ2-5, with TRBD2 matching over 8 bases. In germline, CDR1 is SGHAT, CDR2 FQNNGV. The CDR3 is 16 amino acids. The CDR3 protein is CASSQIRGGVQEAQYF. CDR3 bases: TGTGCCAGCAGCCAAATACGGGGGGGAGTCCAAGAGGCCCAGTACTTC.

The V and J genes are TRBV10-1 and TRBJ2-3; TRBD2 matches at 9 bases. Unmatched junction bases numbered 14, after V lost 3 bases and J lost 7 bases. There are 17 residues in the CDR3. CDR1 is WNHNN, CDR2 SYGVQD, per germline (reference sequence). This chain's CDR3 is CASSEGGGGALRYTQYF. CDR3 nucleotide sequence: TGCGCCAGCAGTGAAGGCGGCGGGGGGGCCTTGAGGTATACGCAGTATTTT.

This clonotype has ten or more counts. This chain joins TRBV10-3 and TRBJ1-6, with D uncertain. The CDR3 is 13 amino acids. Germline values: CDR1 ENHRY, CDR2 SYGVKD. The V gene lost 7 bases and the J gene lost 8 bases, with 12 bases spanning the gap. The CDR3 DNA is TGTGCCATCACCGCTCAAGTGGATTCACCCCTCCACTTT. Encoded protein: CAITAQVDSPLHF.

This clonotype appeared many times. This chain links TRBV11-2 with TRBJ1-2; D unclear. The CDR3 runs to 12 residues. The V end was cut by 0 bases, the J end by 8 bases, with 7 bases between. Per the germline V gene, CDR1 is SGHAT and CDR2 is FQNNGV. Here the CDR3 reads CASSLEGSGYTF. The CDR3 DNA reads as TGTGCCAGCAGCTTAGAGGGCAGCGGCTACACCTTC.

The V call is TRBV6-2 or TRBV6-3, the J call TRBJ2-1; 12 positions match TRBD2. Germline V lookup: CDR1 MNHEY, CDR2 SVGEGT. The CDR3 is 19 amino acids. Germline trimming cut 5 bases from V and 6 bases from J; bases unmatched to any gene: 17. CDR3 in amino acids: CASSHTPASGRARRNEQFF. CDR3 DNA sequence: TGTGCCAGCAGTCACACCCCAGCTAGCGGGAGGGCTAGGCGCAATGAGCAGTTCTTC.

This clonotype was detected many times. DNA for the CDR3: TGCGCCAGCAGCCCGGGGACAGGGGCCAATTCACCCCTCCACTTT. This sequence encodes CASSPGTGANSPLHF. J is TRBJ1-6 and V is TRBV5-1, with 10 bases aligning to TRBD1. This CDR3 has 15 residues. V gave up 4 bases and J gave up 7 bases; unmatched junction bases: 5. From germline, CDR1 is SGHRS and CDR2 YFSETQ.

This clonotype was counted at least ten times. The rearrangement uses TRBV11-2 and TRBJ2-3; tentative D call: TRBD2 (7 bases). The V gene lost 3 bases and the J gene lost 0 bases, with 13 bases spanning the gap. The CDR3 sequence is 16 residues long. Germline loops: CDR1 SGHAT, CDR2 FQNNGV. CDR3 nucleotide sequence: TGTGCCAGCAGCTTGGGGGGGCGGCTTAGCACAGATACGCAGTATTTT. Translating gives CASSLGGRLSTDTQYF.

This clonotype has just a few counts. V usage is TRBV7-2 and J usage is TRBJ2-7, with TRBD2 matching over 9 bases. V lost 4 bases and J lost 2; bases outside the gene matches: 6. This CDR3 has 15 amino acids. The germline CDR1 and CDR2 sequences are SGHTA and FQGNSA. The CDR3 DNA follows: TGTGCCAGCAGCTGGCGTAGCGGGGGACCCTACGAGCAGTACTTC. This sequence encodes CASSWRSGGPYEQYF.

The table lists this clonotype with many counts. The chain joins TRBV5-1 to TRBJ1-1; a possible D gene is TRBD1 (6 bases). The CDR3 is 16 amino acids. Trimming took 0 bases from V and 3 from J, leaving 15 bases between them. Germline V gene sequence: CDR1 SGHRS, CDR2 YFSETQ. The CDR3 sequence: CASSLAVGGLDTEAFF. The DNA of the CDR3 is TGCGCCAGCAGCTTGGCGGTGGGGGGGCTGGACACTGAAGCTTTCTTT.

This clonotype was observed at least ten times. The J gene is TRBJ1-1, the V gene TRBV29-1; D remains unclear. Germline V gene data show CDR1 as SQVTM and CDR2 as ANQGSEA. The CDR3 covers 13 residues. V was clipped by 8 bases and J by 0 bases, with 13 bases between them. In DNA, the CDR3 is TGCAGCTCCGCCCCGGGCCTGAACACTGAAGCTTTCTTT. Residues: CSSAPGLNTEAFF.

The chain is built from TRBV4-1 and TRBJ2-7; D ambiguous. Trimming stripped 0 bases from V and 0 bases from J, with 12 bases between. CDR1 and CDR2 (germline): MGHRA, YSYEKL. This CDR3 is 16 amino acids long. CDR3 DNA sequence: TGCGCCAGCAGCCAAGATAAGGGATTCGCCTCCTACGAGCAGTACTTC. Protein sequence: CASSQDKGFASYEQYF.

In its sample, this clonotype was seen many times. The chain joins TRBV20-1 to TRBJ2-7, with D possibly being TRBD2 (6 bases). CDR3 length: 13 amino acids. Trimming cost V 3 bases and J 1 base, with 10 bases left between them. Looked up from germline, CDR1 is DFQATT and CDR2 is SNEGSKA (reference sequence). The CDR3 region has the DNA TGCAGTGCTAGGAGGCGGGAATCCTACGAGCAGTACTTC. Translation: CSARRRESYEQYF.

This clonotype was seen repeatedly, ten times or more. V usage is TRBV12-3 or TRBV12-4 and J usage is TRBJ1-2; D uncertain. CDR3 length: 9 amino acids. Trimming removed 5 bases from V and 13 bases from J, with 8 bases in between. CDR3 DNA sequence: TGTGCCAGCAGTCCCCGGGGCACCTTC. This sequence encodes CASSPRGTF.

This clonotype came up many times. The rearrangement uses TRBV9 and TRBJ1-4; 7 bases match TRBD1. The germline CDR1 and CDR2 sequences are SGDLS and YYNGEE. The ends lost 4 bases at V and 2 bases at J; junction bases unmatched: 5. The CDR3 is made up of 15 amino acids. The CDR3 protein is CASSPLQGTNEKLFF. For the CDR3, the DNA is TGTGCCAGCAGCCCCTTACAGGGGACTAATGAAAAACTGTTTTTT.

This clonotype was observed a few times. The chain has TRBV29-1 and TRBJ2-3; D unresolved. Germline assignment: CDR1 SQVTM and CDR2 ANQGSEA. Trimming shortened V by 4 bases and J by 7 bases, and 9 bases separated the two germline ends. The CDR3 runs to 11 residues. DNA of the CDR3: TGCAGCGTTGTGACGGGTAATACGCAGTATTTT. Its translation is CSVVTGNTQYF.